This is a list of T cell receptor beta chains from one sample in a study of cytomegalovirus exposure and HLA in healthy donors. TCRdb keeps only in-frame clones here, not all; method: immunoSEQ multiplex PCR. In the table there are about 200,000 clones, roughly 84% of which are singletons. The sequenced sample consisted of PBMCs. Every receptor here comes from a woman under 40 in good health and CMV-seropositive. CDR3s include the opening cysteine and the closing phenylalanine or tryptophan. A D gene is named only where the DNA matches it firmly. Some rows have no size entry. The others give once, few or many, or a class for an expanded clone.

CASSVDWQGNTYGYTF	TGCGCCAGCAGCGTGGATTGGCAGGGTAATACCTATGGCTACACCTTC	-	TRBV10-2	16	-	TRBJ1-2
CSASHTDTQYF	TGCAGTGCTTCCCACACAGATACGCAGTATTTT	-	TRBV20-1	11	-	TRBJ2-3
CASSPISGFQRRGEAFF	TGCGCCAGCAGCCCGATCTCAGGGTTTCAGCGACGTGGTGAAGCTTTCTTT	-	TRBV4-1	17	-	TRBJ1-1
CASSRDRGKAGYTF	TGTGCCAGCAGCCGGGACAGGGGAAAAGCGGGCTACACCTTC	TRBD1	TRBV6-1	14	-	TRBJ1-2
CASSLEGVRSNEQFF	TGCGCCAGCAGCTTGGAAGGCGTTCGGAGCAATGAGCAGTTCTTC	-	TRBV5-1	15	-	TRBJ2-1
CASSLVQLNYGYTF	TGCGCCAGCAGCTTGGTACAGCTTAACTATGGCTACACCTTC	-	TRBV5-1	14	-	TRBJ1-2
CASSLAAGGRETQYF	TGTGCCAGCAGCTTAGCAGCGGGAGGGCGGGAGACCCAGTACTTC	TRBD2	TRBV11-3	15	once	TRBJ2-5
CASSWGRTGNTEAFF	TGCGCCAGCAGCTGGGGAAGGACAGGGAACACTGAAGCTTTCTTT	TRBD1	TRBV5-1	15	-	TRBJ1-1
CASSLVPLGAGNTEAFF	TGTGCCAGCAGCTTGGTTCCTCTTGGGGCGGGAAACACTGAAGCTTTCTTT	-	TRBV5-6	17	-	TRBJ1-1
CASSSDRVSQPQHF	TGTGCCAGCAGCTCGGACAGGGTCAGTCAGCCCCAGCATTTT	TRBD1	TRBV28	14	-	TRBJ1-5
CASRGRDGSPGELFF	TGTGCCAGCAGGGGTCGCGATGGGAGCCCCGGGGAGCTGTTTTTT	-	TRBV27	15	once	TRBJ2-2
CASSREAGVWTEAFF	TGTGCCAGCAGCCGCGAAGCAGGGGTTTGGACTGAAGCTTTCTTT	-	TRBV7-2	15	-	TRBJ1-1
CASSSPAGGLYEQYF	TGTGCCAGCAGTTCGCCGGCGGGCGGATTGTACGAGCAGTACTTC	-	TRBV28	15	-	TRBJ2-7
CASSVGSRSYGYTF	TGTGCCAGCAGTGTGGGCTCTCGAAGCTATGGCTACACCTTC	-	TRBV6-1	14	-	TRBJ1-2
CATSRDRGTGGNNEQFF	TGTGCCACCAGCAGAGATAGGGGGACAGGCGGTAACAATGAGCAGTTCTTC	TRBD1	TRBV15	17	-	TRBJ2-1
CASSLDREYEQYF	TGCGCCAGCAGCTTGGACAGGGAATACGAGCAGTACTTC	-	TRBV5-1	13	few	TRBJ2-7
CASSGGTGAMNTEAFF	TGTGCCAGCAGCGGAGGAACAGGGGCCATGAACACTGAAGCTTTCTTT	TRBD1	TRBV5-6	16	once	TRBJ1-1
CASSQGQGDGYTF	TGTGCCAGCTCCCAAGGACAGGGCGATGGCTACACCTTC	TRBD1	TRBV18	13	-	TRBJ1-2
CSVRDRDTGELFF	TGCAGCGTCCGGGACAGGGACACCGGGGAGCTGTTTTTT	TRBD1	TRBV29-1	13	-	TRBJ2-2
CASSLMGATEAFF	TGTGCCAGCAGTCTTATGGGGGCGACTGAAGCTTTCTTT	-	TRBV7-2	13	-	TRBJ1-1
CASSNPPGAGDYEQYF	TGTGCCAGTAGTAATCCACCCGGGGCGGGGGACTACGAGCAGTACTTC	TRBD2	TRBV19	16	few	TRBJ2-7
CASSQELGGTGVPGANVLTF	TGCGCCAGCAGCCAAGAATTGGGGGGGACAGGCGTTCCTGGGGCCAACGTCCTGACTTTC	-	TRBV4-1	20	-	TRBJ2-6
CASSFSGTSTDTQYF	TGCGCCAGCAGCTTTTCCGGGACTAGCACAGATACGCAGTATTTT	-	TRBV5-1	15	-	TRBJ2-3
CSVDFAGYSYGYTF	TGCAGCGTTGATTTTGCCGGGTATAGCTATGGCTACACCTTC	-	TRBV29-1	14	-	TRBJ1-2
CASSPSQGAHQPQHF	TGTGCCAGCAGCCCAAGCCAGGGGGCCCATCAGCCCCAGCATTTT	TRBD1	TRBV7-2	15	-	TRBJ1-5
CASSTGTTYEQYF	TGTGCCAGTAGTACCGGGACTACCTACGAGCAGTACTTC	TRBD2	TRBV19	13	-	TRBJ2-7
CASMAGTTNTGELFF	TGCGCCAGCATGGCCGGGACAACGAACACCGGGGAGCTGTTTTTT	-	TRBV10-1	15	few	TRBJ2-2
CASSRGTGGYNEQFF	TGTGCCAGCAGCCGGGGGACAGGGGGTTACAATGAGCAGTTCTTC	TRBD1	TRBV13	15	-	TRBJ2-1
CASSLRFTGRQARYGYTF	TGTGCCAGCAGCTTGAGATTTACGGGCAGACAGGCACGGTATGGCTACACCTTC	-	TRBV5-6	18	-	TRBJ1-2
CASSQEGREAFF	TGCGCCAGCAGCCAAGAGGGCAGGGAAGCTTTCTTT	-	TRBV4-1	12	once	TRBJ1-1
CASSLQGPYGYTF	TGTGCCAGCAGTTTACAGGGGCCCTATGGCTACACCTTC	-	TRBV27	13	once	TRBJ1-2
CASSRTGTSTREQYF	TGTGCCAGCAGTCGAACCGGGACTAGCACCCGTGAGCAGTACTTC	TRBD2	TRBV14	15	-	TRBJ2-7
CASSQGQGPRSGELFF	TGCGCCAGCAGCCAGGGACAGGGACCTCGCAGCGGGGAGCTGTTTTTT	TRBD1	TRBV4-1	16	-	TRBJ2-2
CASIRTGGRQVGGYTF	TGTGCCAGTATCAGAACAGGGGGCCGACAGGTTGGTGGCTACACCTTC	TRBD1	TRBV19	16	-	TRBJ1-2
CASTGFGGRSYNEQFF	TGCGCCAGCACTGGCTTTGGAGGGAGGTCCTACAATGAGCAGTTCTTC	-	TRBV10-2	16	-	TRBJ2-1
CASSGDRVSGELFF	TGTGCCAGCAGTGGCGACAGGGTGTCCGGGGAGCTGTTTTTT	TRBD1	TRBV6-1	14	once	TRBJ2-2
CASSSGTSGRAGNEQFF	TGTGCCAGCAGCTCGGGGACTAGCGGGAGGGCCGGAAATGAGCAGTTCTTC	TRBD2	TRBV5-4	17	-	TRBJ2-1
CASSQDTTSGYEQYF	TGCGCCAGCAGCCAAGATACGACTAGCGGTTACGAGCAGTACTTC	TRBD2	TRBV4-1	15	-	TRBJ2-7
CASSVAGRSNQPQHF	TGTGCCAGCAGCGTGGCCGGCAGGAGCAATCAGCCCCAGCATTTT	-	TRBV9	15	-	TRBJ1-5
CASSIRRHTGELFF	TGTGCCAGTAGTATCAGGAGGCACACCGGGGAGCTGTTTTTT	-	TRBV19	14	-	TRBJ2-2
CASLPTGFLDTQYF	TGTGCCAGCCTACCGACAGGGTTTCTCGATACGCAGTATTTT	TRBD1	TRBV28	14	-	TRBJ2-3
CASSLSPTAYGYTF	TGTGCCAGCAGTTTATCGCCTACAGCCTATGGCTACACCTTC	-	TRBV27	14	-	TRBJ1-2
CASSPISGTGLSGYTF	TGTGCCAGCAGCCCGATTTCCGGGACAGGACTTTCTGGCTACACCTTC	TRBD1	TRBV25-1	16	-	TRBJ1-2
CATSTDSSGGGDEQFF	TGTGCCACCAGCACCGATTCTAGCGGAGGGGGGGATGAGCAGTTCTTC	-	TRBV15	16	-	TRBJ2-1
CAWGGQGALFFPGEQFF	TGTGCCTGGGGTGGACAGGGAGCCTTGTTTTTCCCGGGTGAGCAGTTCTTC	TRBD1	TRBV30	17	-	TRBJ2-1
CAISIGLADEQYF	TGTGCCATCAGCATTGGACTAGCCGACGAGCAGTACTTC	TRBD2	TRBV10-3	13	-	TRBJ2-7
CARDRGLNNEQFF	TGTGCCAGGGACAGGGGGCTTAACAATGAGCAGTTCTTC	TRBD1	TRBV2	13	-	TRBJ2-1
CSGSGGYEQYF	TGCAGTGGAAGCGGGGGCTACGAGCAGTACTTC	TRBD2	TRBV20-1	11	-	TRBJ2-7
CASSFPDRPYEQYF	TGTGCCAGCAGCTTCCCCGACAGGCCCTACGAGCAGTACTTC	-	TRBV27	14	once	TRBJ2-7
CASAGLAGTDTQYF	TGTGCTAGTGCCGGACTAGCGGGCACAGATACGCAGTATTTT	TRBD2	TRBV12-5	14	few	TRBJ2-3
CASRRQGEKLFF	TGTGCCAGCAGGCGACAGGGTGAAAAACTGTTTTTT	TRBD1	TRBV2	12	-	TRBJ1-4
CASRAGPEQYF	TGCGCCAGCAGGGCAGGGCCCGAGCAGTACTTC	-	TRBV5-1	11	-	TRBJ2-7
CASSSPRGALYEQYF	TGTGCCAGCAGTAGCCCGCGGGGGGCCCTTTACGAGCAGTACTTC	TRBD2	TRBV6-6	15	-	TRBJ2-7
CSARLTEEAFF	TGCAGTGCTAGGCTGACAGAAGAAGCTTTCTTT	-	TRBV20-1	11	-	TRBJ1-1
CASSSIGTDSYNEQFF	TGTGCCAGCAGCTCAATAGGGACTGACTCATACAATGAGCAGTTCTTC	-	TRBV7-2	16	-	TRBJ2-1
CASSYSSRFNTEAFF	TGTGCCAGCAGTTACTCGTCCAGATTTAACACTGAAGCTTTCTTT	-	TRBV6-5	15	-	TRBJ1-1
CASSQRPAGASNQPQHF	TGTGCCAGCAGCCAGCGACCCGCGGGGGCTAGCAATCAGCCCCAGCATTTT	-	TRBV4-2	17	-	TRBJ1-5
CASSPLADTQYF	TGTGCCAGCTCACCACTAGCTGATACGCAGTATTTT	-	TRBV18	12	-	TRBJ2-3